This T cell receptor (beta chain) was documented in a study of Ad26.COV2.S vaccination and SARS-CoV-2 variants. Study background: The vaccine Ad26.COV2.S was put into the muscle once, or twice with 56 days between.

Treatment defined: some 20 received Ad26.COV2.S at low or high dose, single or two shots; roughly 5 received placebo; per-sample allocation not given. The study sampled participants on day 63 after the first vaccine or placebo injection. To note about this clone: Its matching antigen is unknown.

Findings of the study overall: Responses of spike-specific T cells (both CD8+ and CD4+) reportedly showed substantial breadth after vaccination.

This CDR3 has 13 residues. Germline V lookup: CDR1 MDHEN, CDR2 SYDVKM. The trim removed 5 bases at V and 8 bases at J, leaving 8 bases unmatched. The data were produced by immunoSEQ multiplex PCR, yet TCRdb's version contains in-frame clones alone and is incomplete. The sample shows some 290,000 clones, around 85% of them seen only once. The gene calls are TRBV28 and TRBJ1-2; 7 nucleotides agree with TRBD1. The source was peripheral blood, collected in a trial of Ad26.COV2.S vaccine versus placebo. The origin of this receptor is a person between 18 and 65 years old who received the Ad26.COV2.S COVID-19 vaccine or a placebo. This CDR3 is CASSLNRGLGYTF. The CDR3 DNA follows: TGTGCCAGCAGTCTGAACAGGGGTTTGGGCTACACCTTC.